Here is one TCR beta chain with its context. Its matching antigen is unknown. V lost 7 bases, J lost 3 bases, and 5 bases stayed unmatched. The CDR3 runs to 13 residues. CDR1 MNHNS and CDR2 SASEGT come from the germline V gene. This sample was taken from a study of vaccination and CD4 T cells after COVID-19. About the research overall: Overlapping spike peptides of SARS-CoV-2, HCoV-NL63, HCoV-OC43 and HCoV-229E stimulated the cells.

Treatment specified: approximately nine-day PBMC culture with coronavirus spike peptide pools or control peptides (ViraFEST assay). Wells contained fewer than 2.5 million PBMCs each, and these were cultured with roughly 9.9 IU/ml IL-2 and roughly 9.8 ug/ml peptide pools. The Oncomine TCR Beta short-read assay was what sequenced the DNA obtained from cultured CD4+ T cells. TCRdb analysed the PCR reads with MiXCR anew, one entry per CDR3 protein. The sample holds about 6,300 distinct CDR3 sequences, roughly 68% seen once. Study results and limitations: Apart from involving relatively few convalescent patients, the work omitted early post-infection timepoints.

The clonotype was recovered from a human donor who had recovered from COVID-19. Material: CD4+ T cells from blood, cultured in vitro. The rearrangement links TRBV6-1 to TRBJ1-1; 7 bases map to TRBD1. CDR3 coding DNA: TGTGCCAGCAAACAGGGGTTGGACACTGAAGCTTTCTTT. Its protein product is CASKQGLDTEAFF.